This entry lists 6 T cell receptor beta chains sequenced from one sample in a study of blood T cell repertoires in COVID-19. Measured with immunoSEQ multiplex PCR; TCRdb has only the in-frame clones, and not every one. The sample yields under 95,000 clones, about 85% seen once. Sequencing was carried out using peripheral blood. These receptors were collected from an elderly woman with COVID-19, enrolled during active disease.

The chain joins TRBV28 to TRBJ2-7; 8 bases match TRBD1. Germline values: CDR1 MDHEN, CDR2 SYDVKM. Trimming cost V 3 bases and J 0 bases; bases outside gene matches: 7. The CDR3 runs to 16 residues. CDR3 sequence reads: CASSFSRTGLSYEQYF. In DNA, the CDR3 is TGTGCCAGCAGTTTCTCCCGGACAGGGCTCTCCTACGAGCAGTACTTC.

The J gene is TRBJ2-2, the V gene TRBV2; the D gene is possibly TRBD1 (6 bases). Per the germline V gene, CDR1 is SNHLY and CDR2 is FYNNEI. V gave up 7 bases and J gave up 4 bases, with 10 bases separating them. The CDR3 is 13 residues long. The DNA of the CDR3 is TGTGCCAGCAAAGGACAGTTCACCGGGGAGCTGTTTTTT. It is translated as CASKGQFTGELFF. The variable domain in full, completed from reference TRBV2 and TRBJ2-2, reads EPEVTQTPSHQVTQMGQEVILRCVPISNHLYFYWYRQILGQKVEFLVSFYNNEISEKSEIFDDQFSVERPDGSNFTLKIRSTKLEDSAMYFCASKGQFTGELFFGEGSRLTVL.

The rearrangement joins TRBV19 to TRBJ1-3, with 8 positions matching TRBD1. J lost 2 bases, V lost 4 bases, and 7 bases had no gene match. This CDR3 spans 16 amino acids. Germline lookup yields CDR1 LNHDA and CDR2 SQIVND (reference sequence). Here the CDR3 DNA reads TGTGCCAGTAGTACCTCAGGGGGCTTCACTGGAAACACCATATATTTT. Translating gives CASSTSGGFTGNTIYF.

The chain has TRBV18 and TRBJ2-3; 7 nucleotides match TRBD1. Trimming cost V 6 bases and J 2 bases; bases outside gene matches: 11. Germline-derived CDR1 and CDR2 are KGHSH and LQKENI. This CDR3 comprises 16 residues. The CDR3 coding sequence is TGTGCCAGCTCTCACCGACAGGGACGGATCACAGATACGCAGTATTTT. Encoded protein: CASSHRQGRITDTQYF. Combining the CDR3 with reference TRBV18 and TRBJ2-3 gives the whole variable domain NAGVMQNPRHLVRRRGQEARLRCSPMKGHSHVYWYRQLPEEGLKFMVYLQKENIIDESGMPKERFSAEFPKEGPSILRIQQVVRGDSAAYFCASSHRQGRITDTQYFGPGTRLTVL.

CDR3 loop: CASSPSSGLAGAFF. CDR3 in DNA: TGTGCCAGCAGCCCCAGCTCCGGACTAGCGGGAGCGTTCTTC. The J gene is TRBJ2-1, the V gene TRBV7-3; TRBD2 matches at 13 bases. Germline loops: CDR1 SGHTA, CDR2 FQGTGA. Trimming cost V 5 bases and J 15 bases; bases outside gene matches: 10. The CDR3 consists of 14 residues.

The chain carries TRBV9 and TRBJ1-3; a weak D match, TRBD1 (6 bases). Germline-derived CDR1 and CDR2 are SGDLS and YYNGEE. This CDR3 contains 15 residues. Between the trimmed V and J ends, which lost 7 bases and 3 bases, there was a span of 17 bases. CDR3 protein: CASSPNREIGNTIYF. The CDR3, as DNA: TGTGCCAGCTCCCCCAACAGGGAGATTGGAAACACCATATATTTT.